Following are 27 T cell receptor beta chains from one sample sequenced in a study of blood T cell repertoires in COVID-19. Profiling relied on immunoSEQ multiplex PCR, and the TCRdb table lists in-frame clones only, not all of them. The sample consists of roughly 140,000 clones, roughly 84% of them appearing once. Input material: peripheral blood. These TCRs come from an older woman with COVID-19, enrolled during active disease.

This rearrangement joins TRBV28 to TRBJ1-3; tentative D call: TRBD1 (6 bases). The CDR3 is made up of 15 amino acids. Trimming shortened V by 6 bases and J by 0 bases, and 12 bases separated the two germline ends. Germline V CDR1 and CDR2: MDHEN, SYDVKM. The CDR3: CASRGAGASGNTIYF. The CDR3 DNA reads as TGTGCCAGCAGGGGGGCAGGCGCCTCTGGAAACACCATATATTTT.

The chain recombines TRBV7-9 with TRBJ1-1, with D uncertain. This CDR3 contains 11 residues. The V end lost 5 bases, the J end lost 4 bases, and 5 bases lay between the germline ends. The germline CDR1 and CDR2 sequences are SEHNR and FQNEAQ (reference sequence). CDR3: CASSEGTEAFF. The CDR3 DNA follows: TGTGCCAGCAGCGAGGGCACTGAAGCTTTCTTT. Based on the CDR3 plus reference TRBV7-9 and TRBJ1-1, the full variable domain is DTGVSQNPRHKITKRGQNVTFRCDPISEHNRLYWYRQTLGQGPEFLTYFQNEAQLEKSRLLSDRFSAERPKGSFSTLEIQRTEQGDSAMYLCASSEGTEAFFGQGTRLTVV.

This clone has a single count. Here the CDR3 DNA reads TGTGCCAGTACGGGACAGGGGTACTACGAGCAGTACTTC. Amino acid sequence: CASTGQGYYEQYF. The chain carries TRBV2 and TRBJ2-7; 10 bases are shared with TRBD1. The CDR3 contains 13 residues. V shed 9 bases, J shed 3 bases, and the junction held 5 bases outside the gene matches. Germline loops: CDR1 SNHLY, CDR2 FYNNEI.

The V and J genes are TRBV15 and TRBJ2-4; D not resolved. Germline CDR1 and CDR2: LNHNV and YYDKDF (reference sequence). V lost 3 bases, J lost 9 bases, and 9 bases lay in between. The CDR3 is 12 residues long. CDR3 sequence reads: CATSSPPRIQYF. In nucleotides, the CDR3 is TGTGCCACCAGCAGTCCCCCCCGCATTCAGTACTTC.

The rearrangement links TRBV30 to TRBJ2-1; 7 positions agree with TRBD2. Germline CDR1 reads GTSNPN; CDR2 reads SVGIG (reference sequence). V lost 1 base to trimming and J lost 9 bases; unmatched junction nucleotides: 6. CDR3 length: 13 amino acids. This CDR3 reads CAWSGSGGIEQFF. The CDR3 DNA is TGTGCCTGGAGTGGATCGGGGGGAATTGAGCAGTTCTTC.

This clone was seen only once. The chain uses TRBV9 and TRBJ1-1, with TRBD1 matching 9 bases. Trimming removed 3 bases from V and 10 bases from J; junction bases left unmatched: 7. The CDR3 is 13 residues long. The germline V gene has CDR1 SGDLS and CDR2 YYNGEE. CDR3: CASSGTGAARAFF. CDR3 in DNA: TGTGCCAGCAGCGGGACAGGGGCGGCGAGAGCTTTCTTT.

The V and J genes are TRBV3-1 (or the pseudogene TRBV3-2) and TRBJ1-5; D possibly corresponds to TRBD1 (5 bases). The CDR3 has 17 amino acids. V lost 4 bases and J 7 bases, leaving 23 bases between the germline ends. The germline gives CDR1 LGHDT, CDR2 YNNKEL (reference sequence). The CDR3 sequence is CASSPSPRPGKRQPQHF. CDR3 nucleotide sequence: TGTGCCAGCAGCCCCTCCCCCCGTCCAGGGAAGCGCCAGCCCCAGCATTTT.

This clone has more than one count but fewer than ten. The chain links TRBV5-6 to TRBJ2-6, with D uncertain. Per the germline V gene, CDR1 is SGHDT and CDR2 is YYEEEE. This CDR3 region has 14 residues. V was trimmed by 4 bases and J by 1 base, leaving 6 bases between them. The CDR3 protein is CASSLPSGANVLTF. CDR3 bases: TGTGCCAGCAGCCTCCCTTCTGGGGCCAACGTCCTGACTTTC.

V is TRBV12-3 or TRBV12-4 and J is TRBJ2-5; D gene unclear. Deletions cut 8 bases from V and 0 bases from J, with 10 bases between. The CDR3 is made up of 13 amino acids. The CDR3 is CASLSPYQETQYF. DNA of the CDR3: TGTGCCAGCCTTTCTCCGTACCAAGAGACCCAGTACTTC.

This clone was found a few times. CDR3 protein: CASSQVAGTGNYGYTF. The CDR3 bases are TGTGCCAGCAGCCAAGTGGCCGGGACAGGAAACTATGGCTACACCTTC. The rearrangement uses TRBV4-2 and TRBJ1-2, with 8 bases lining up with TRBD1. The CDR3 consists of 16 residues. V dropped 1 base and J dropped 2; count of bases not matched to a gene: 6. Germline lookup yields CDR1 LGHNA and CDR2 YNFKEQ.

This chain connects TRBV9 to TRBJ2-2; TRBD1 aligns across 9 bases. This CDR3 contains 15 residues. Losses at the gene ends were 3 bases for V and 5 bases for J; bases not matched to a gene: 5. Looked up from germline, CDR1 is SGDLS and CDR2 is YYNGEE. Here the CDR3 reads CASSDWTGVTGELFF. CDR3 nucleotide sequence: TGTGCCAGCAGCGATTGGACAGGGGTGACCGGGGAGCTGTTTTTT.

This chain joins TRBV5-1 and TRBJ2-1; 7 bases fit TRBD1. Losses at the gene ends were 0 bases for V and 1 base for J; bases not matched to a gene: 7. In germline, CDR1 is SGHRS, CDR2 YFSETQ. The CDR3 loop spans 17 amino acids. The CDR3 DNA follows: TGCGCCAGCAGCTTGGGACAGGGATTTACGTCCTACAATGAGCAGTTCTTC. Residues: CASSLGQGFTSYNEQFF.

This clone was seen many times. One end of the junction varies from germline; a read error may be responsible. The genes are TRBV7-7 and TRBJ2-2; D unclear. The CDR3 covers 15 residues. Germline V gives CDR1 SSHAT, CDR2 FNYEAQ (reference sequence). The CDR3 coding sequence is TGTGCTAGCAGCCTGGCCGGGTTGAACACCGGGGAGCTGTTTTTT. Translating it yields CASSLAGLNTGELFF.

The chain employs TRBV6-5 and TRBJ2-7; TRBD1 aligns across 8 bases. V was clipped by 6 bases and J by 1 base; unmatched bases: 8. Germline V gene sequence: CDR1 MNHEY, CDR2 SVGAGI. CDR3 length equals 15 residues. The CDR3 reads CASSPLGTGSYEQYF. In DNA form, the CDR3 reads TGTGCCAGCAGCCCCCTCGGGACAGGTTCCTACGAGCAGTACTTC.

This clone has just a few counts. CDR3 loop: CASSFFSGGQETQYF. The CDR3 DNA reads TGTGCCAGCAGCTTTTTTAGCGGGGGCCAAGAGACCCAGTACTTC. This chain connects TRBV5-6 to TRBJ2-5, with TRBD2 matching 9 bases. Germline-derived CDR1 and CDR2 are SGHDT and YYEEEE. The junction had 3 bases not matched to a gene; V was cut back by 2 bases and J by 1 base. CDR3 length equals 15 residues.

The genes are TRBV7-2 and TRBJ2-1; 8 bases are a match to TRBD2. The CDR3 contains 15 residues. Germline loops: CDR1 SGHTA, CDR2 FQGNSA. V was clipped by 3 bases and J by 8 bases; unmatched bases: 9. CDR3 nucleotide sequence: TGTGCCAGCAGCTTCGGGGGCGGGAGGTCTCATGAGCAGTTCTTC. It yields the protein CASSFGGGRSHEQFF.

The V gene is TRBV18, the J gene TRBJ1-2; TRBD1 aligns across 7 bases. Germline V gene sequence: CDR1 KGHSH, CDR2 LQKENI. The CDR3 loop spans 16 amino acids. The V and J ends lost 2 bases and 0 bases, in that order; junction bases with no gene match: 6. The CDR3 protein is CASSPGGGLTNYGYTF. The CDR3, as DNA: TGTGCCAGCTCACCAGGAGGGGGCCTTACTAACTATGGCTACACCTTC.

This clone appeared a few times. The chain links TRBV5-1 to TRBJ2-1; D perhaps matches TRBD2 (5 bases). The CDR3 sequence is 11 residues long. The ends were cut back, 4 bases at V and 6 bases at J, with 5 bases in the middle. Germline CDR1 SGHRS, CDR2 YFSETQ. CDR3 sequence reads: CASSLANEQFF. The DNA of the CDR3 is TGCGCCAGCAGCCTAGCCAATGAGCAGTTCTTC.

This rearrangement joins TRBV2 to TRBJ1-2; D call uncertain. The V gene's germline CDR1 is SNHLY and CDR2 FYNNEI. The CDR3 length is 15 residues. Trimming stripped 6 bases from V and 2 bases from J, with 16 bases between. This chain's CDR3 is CASSLHAGGNYGYTF. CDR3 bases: TGTGCCAGCAGCCTACACGCGGGCGGGAACTATGGCTACACCTTC.

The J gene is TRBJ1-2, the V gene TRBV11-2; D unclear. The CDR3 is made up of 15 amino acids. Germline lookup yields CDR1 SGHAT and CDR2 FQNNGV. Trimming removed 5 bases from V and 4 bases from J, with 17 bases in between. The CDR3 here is CASSPRNAVFYGYTF. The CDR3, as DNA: TGTGCCAGCAGCCCGCGAAATGCGGTCTTCTATGGCTACACCTTC.

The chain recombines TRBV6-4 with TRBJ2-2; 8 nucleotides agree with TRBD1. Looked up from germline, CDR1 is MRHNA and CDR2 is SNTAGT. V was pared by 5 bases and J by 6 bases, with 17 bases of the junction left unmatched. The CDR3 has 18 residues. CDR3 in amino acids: CASSSLPGQVITAGELFF. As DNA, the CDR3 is TGTGCCAGCAGTTCACTACCGGGACAGGTTATTACGGCCGGGGAGCTGTTTTTT.

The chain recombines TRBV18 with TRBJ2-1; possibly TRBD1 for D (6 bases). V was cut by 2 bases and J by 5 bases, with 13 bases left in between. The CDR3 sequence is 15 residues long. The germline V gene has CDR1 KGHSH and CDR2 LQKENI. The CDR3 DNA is TGTGCCAGCTCACCAAGCAGGGGACCGAACAATGAGCAGTTCTTC. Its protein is CASSPSRGPNNEQFF. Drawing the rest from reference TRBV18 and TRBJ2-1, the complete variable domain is NAGVMQNPRHLVRRRGQEARLRCSPMKGHSHVYWYRQLPEEGLKFMVYLQKENIIDESGMPKERFSAEFPKEGPSILRIQQVVRGDSAAYFCASSPSRGPNNEQFFGPGTRLTVL.

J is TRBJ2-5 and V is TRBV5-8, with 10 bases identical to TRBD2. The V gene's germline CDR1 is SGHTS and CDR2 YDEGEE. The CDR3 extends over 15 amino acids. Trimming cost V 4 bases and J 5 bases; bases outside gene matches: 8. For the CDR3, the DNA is TGTGCCAGCAGCGTGGCCCGTAGCGGGAGGGAGACCCAGTACTTC. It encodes CASSVARSGRETQYF.

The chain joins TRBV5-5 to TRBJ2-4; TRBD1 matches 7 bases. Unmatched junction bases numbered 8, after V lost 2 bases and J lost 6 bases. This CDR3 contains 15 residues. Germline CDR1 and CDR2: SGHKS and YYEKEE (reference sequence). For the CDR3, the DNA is TGTGCCAGCAGCTTTCCCAAGTCAGGGGGAAACATTCAGTACTTC. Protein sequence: CASSFPKSGGNIQYF. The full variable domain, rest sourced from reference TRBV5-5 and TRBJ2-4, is DAGVTQSPTHLIKTRGQQVTLRCSPISGHKSVSWYQQVLGQGPQFIFQYYEKEERGRGNFPDRFSARQFPNYSSELNVNALLLGDSALYLCASSFPKSGGNIQYFGAGTRLSVL.

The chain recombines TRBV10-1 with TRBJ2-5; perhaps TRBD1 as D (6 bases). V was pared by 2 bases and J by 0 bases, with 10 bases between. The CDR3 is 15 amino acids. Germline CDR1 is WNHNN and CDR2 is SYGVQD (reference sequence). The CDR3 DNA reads TGCGCCAGCAGTGAGAGCAGGGGTGACCAAGAGACCCAGTACTTC. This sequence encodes CASSESRGDQETQYF.

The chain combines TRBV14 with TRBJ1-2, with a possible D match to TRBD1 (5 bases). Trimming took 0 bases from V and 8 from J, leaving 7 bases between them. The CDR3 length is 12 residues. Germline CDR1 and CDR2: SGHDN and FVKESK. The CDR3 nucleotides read TGTGCCAGCAGCCAAGACAGGGTGGGCTACACCTTC. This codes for CASSQDRVGYTF.

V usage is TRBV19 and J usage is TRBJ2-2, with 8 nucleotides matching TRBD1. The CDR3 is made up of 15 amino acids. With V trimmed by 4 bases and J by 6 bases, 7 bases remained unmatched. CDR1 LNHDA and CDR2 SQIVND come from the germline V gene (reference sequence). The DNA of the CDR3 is TGTGCCAGTAGTAGACAGGGGTGGGGGCCCGGGGAGCTGTTTTTT. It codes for CASSRQGWGPGELFF.